The entry below gives a single T cell receptor (beta chain) sequence along with its context. In the source study's methods: Estimation of nucleated cell counts was performed using reference gene primer amplification. Sequencing used immunoSEQ multiplex PCR; TCRdb keeps in-frame clones, though not all of them. The DNA was the basis for D and trimming; V, J and clone size are from that table. The sample lists about 92,000 clones, over 80% occurring once. The data originate from a study of blood T cell repertoires in COVID-19. Study at large: Samples representing acute and convalescent COVID-19 were sourced from the United States, Italy and Spain. T cells, B-cell-depleted T cells, or PBMCs supplied cDNA or gDNA.

Germline V gives CDR1 SGHRS, CDR2 YFSETQ. The CDR3 sequence is 14 residues long. Trimming cost V 4 bases and J 3 bases, with 10 bases left between them. The V and J genes are TRBV5-1 and TRBJ1-4; TRBD1 might be the D (5 bases). Sequences were obtained from peripheral blood. The TCR sequence derives from a human donor with active COVID-19. The donor label of this sample is uncertain. This CDR3 reads CASSRGGANEKLFF. The CDR3 DNA sequence: TGCGCCAGCAGCAGGGGAGGCGCTAATGAAAAACTGTTTTTT. The complete variable domain, with remaining parts taken from reference TRBV5-1 and TRBJ1-4, reads KAGVTQTPRYLIKTRGQQVTLSCSPISGHRSVSWYQQTPGQGLQFLFEYFSETQRNKGNFPGRFSGRQFSNSRSEMNVSTLELGDSALYLCASSRGGANEKLFFGSGTQLSVL.